This TCR beta chain originates from a study of identical twins. Trimming took 0 bases from V and 4 from J, leaving 21 bases between them. The CDR3 extends over 18 amino acids. Germline V CDR1 and CDR2: ENHRY, SYGVKD. Comments on this clonotype: Its antigen remains unknown.

TCRdb processed the 5' RACE reads anew with MiXCR; each CDR3 protein has one entry. This table holds 700,000 to 950,000 distinct CDR3 sequences, around an eighth found once. General study points: Because invariant MAIT and iNKT cells could be present, zero-insertion analyses could be partly confounded. Reduced insertions were recorded for abundant cord blood beta clonotypes, with no such pattern in memory repertoires. Out-of-frame alpha sequences common to twins exhibited a surplus of low generation probability. Models came in too low on out-of-frame TCR alpha sharing in monozygotic twins.

The data also belong to a second study, concerning yellow fever vaccine responses in identical twins.

This sequence joins TRBV10-3 and TRBJ1-2; no clear D gene. The material sequenced was PBMCs. The receptor's source is a woman between 18 and 29 years old in good health. The DNA of the CDR3 is TGTGCCATCAGTGAGTCGCGAGCAGTTCGAGCAGGAGGCTATGGCTACACCTTC. Translated: CAISESRAVRAGGYGYTF.